This is a list of T cell receptor beta chains from one sample in a study of tumor and adjacent non-tumor tissue in lung cancer. A single record per CDR3 protein comes from TCRdb applying MiXCR to the multiplex PCR reads. The data contain 78,000 or so distinct CDR3 sequences, over 80% of them seen just once; the ten biggest clones take up about 14%. The sequenced sample was lung tumor tissue. The receptors derive from a woman aged 50 to 60 with non-small cell lung cancer. The CDR3 runs from the conserved cysteine through the conserved F or W. Fields, in order: V gene, clone size, J gene, CDR3 protein. Where a row states a size, it is once, few, many or the class of an expanded clone; other rows omit it.

>TRBV24-1|.|TRBJ2-1
CATSKASIRCYNEQFF
>TRBV11-2|.|TRBJ2-2
CVSSLFLRPNTGKLFF
>TRBV20-1|.|TRBJ2-5
CGAIRDRVGQETQYF
>TRBV12-3/TRBV12-4|.|TRBJ2-3
CACYLETLSTDTQYF
>TRBV6-2/TRBV6-3|.|TRBJ2-3
CGSSYGGGKKDTQYF
>TRBV6-2/TRBV6-3|.|TRBJ2-1
CASGPPGLPSNEQFF
>TRBV11-2|.|TRBJ2-1
CASSFITGGDNEQSF
>TRBV4-2|.|TRBJ1-4
CASSQVPGVGEKVFF
>TRBV4-3|.|TRBJ1-4
CANSQDPSEEKLFF
>TRBV5-4|.|TRBJ1-2
CTSSYGHSYGYTF
>TRBV24-1|.|TRBJ2-1
CATSKASVRSYNEQFF
>TRBV20-1|.|TRBJ2-4
CSARSGPKNIQYF
>TRBV29-1|.|TRBJ2-5
CSVRHRGTGVTQYF
>TRBV29-1|.|TRBJ2-7
CSVTTRDEIYEQYF
>TRBV11-2|.|TRBJ2-1
CASSSTRDELFF
>TRBV20-1|once|TRBJ2-7
CSAGPRGSYGQYF
>TRBV6-1|.|TRBJ2-7
CASSRASSYEQYF
>TRBV20-1|medium-sized|TRBJ2-5
CSAGATGGATQYF
>TRBV21-1|.|TRBJ1-1
CASSEKANLATEAFF
>TRBV28|.|TRBJ2-7
CPNCFWDRSYEQYF
>TRBV11-2|.|TRBJ2-1
CVSSPSGYEEFF
>TRBV28|.|TRBJ2-5
CASSPSGKGKQETQYF
>TRBV7-9|many|TRBJ1-2
CASSLAGWRGLGYTF
>TRBV28|.|TRBJ2-6
CANSIRDIILSGANILTF
>TRBV11-2|.|TRBJ2-1
CTSMGLPDEQFF